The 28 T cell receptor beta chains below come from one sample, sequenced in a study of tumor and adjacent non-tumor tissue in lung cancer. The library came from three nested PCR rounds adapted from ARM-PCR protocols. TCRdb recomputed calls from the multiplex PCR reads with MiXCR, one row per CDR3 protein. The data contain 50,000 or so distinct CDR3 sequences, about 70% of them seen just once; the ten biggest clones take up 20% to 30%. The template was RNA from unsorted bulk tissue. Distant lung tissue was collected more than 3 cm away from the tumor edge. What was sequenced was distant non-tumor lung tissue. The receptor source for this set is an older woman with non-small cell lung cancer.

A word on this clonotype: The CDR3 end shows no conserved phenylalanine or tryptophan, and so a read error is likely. CDR3: CASPGGYRGGTTDTQYS. In DNA, the CDR3 is TGTGCCAGCCCCGGGGGCTATAGGGGGGGTACCACAGATACGCAGTATTCT. J is TRBJ2-3 and V is TRBV28; TRBD2 might be the D (7 bases). Germline V gives CDR1 MDHEN, CDR2 SYDVKM. V dropped 8 bases and J dropped 2 bases, with 23 bases sitting between them. The CDR3 runs to 17 residues.

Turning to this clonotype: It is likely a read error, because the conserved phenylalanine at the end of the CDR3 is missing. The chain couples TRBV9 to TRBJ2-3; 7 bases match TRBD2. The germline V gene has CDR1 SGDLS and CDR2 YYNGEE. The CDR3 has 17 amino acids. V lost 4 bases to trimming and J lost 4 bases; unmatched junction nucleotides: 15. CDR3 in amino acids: CASSIGVVGGGADTQYL. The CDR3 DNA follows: TGTGCCAGCAGCATAGGAGTTGTTGGTGGGGGGGCAGATACGCAGTATTTA.

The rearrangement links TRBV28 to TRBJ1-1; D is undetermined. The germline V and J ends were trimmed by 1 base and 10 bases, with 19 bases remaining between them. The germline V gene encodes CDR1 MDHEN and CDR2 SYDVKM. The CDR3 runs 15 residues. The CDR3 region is CASSLSHPTYTGAFF. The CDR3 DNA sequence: TGTGCCAGCAGTTTATCGCATCCTACCTACACCGGAGCTTTCTTT. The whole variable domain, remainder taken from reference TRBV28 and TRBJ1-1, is DVKVTQSSRYLVKRTGEKVFLECVQDMDHENMFWYRQDPGLGLRLIYFSYDVKMKEKGDIPEGYSVSREKKERFSLILESASTNQTSMYLCASSLSHPTYTGAFFGQGTRLTVV.

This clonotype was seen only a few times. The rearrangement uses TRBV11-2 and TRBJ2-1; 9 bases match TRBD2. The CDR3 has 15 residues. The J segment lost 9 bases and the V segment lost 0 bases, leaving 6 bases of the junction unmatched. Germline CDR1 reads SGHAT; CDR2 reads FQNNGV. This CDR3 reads CASSLDPSGGIEQFF. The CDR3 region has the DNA TGTGCCAGCAGCTTAGATCCCAGCGGGGGGATTGAGCAGTTCTTC.

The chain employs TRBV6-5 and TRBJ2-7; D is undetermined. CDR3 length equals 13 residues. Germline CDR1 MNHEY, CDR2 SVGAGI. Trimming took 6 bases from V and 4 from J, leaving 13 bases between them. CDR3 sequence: CASSPSFRYEQYF. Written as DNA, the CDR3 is TGTGCCAGCAGCCCATCCTTTAGATACGAGCAGTACTTC.

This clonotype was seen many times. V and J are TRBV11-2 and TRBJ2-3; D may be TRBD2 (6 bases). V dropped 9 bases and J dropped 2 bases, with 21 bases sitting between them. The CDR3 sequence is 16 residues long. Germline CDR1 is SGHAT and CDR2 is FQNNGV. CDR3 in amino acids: CASRKGVAVTTDTQYF. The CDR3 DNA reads TGTGCCAGTAGAAAAGGGGTAGCGGTAACCACAGATACGCAGTATTTT.

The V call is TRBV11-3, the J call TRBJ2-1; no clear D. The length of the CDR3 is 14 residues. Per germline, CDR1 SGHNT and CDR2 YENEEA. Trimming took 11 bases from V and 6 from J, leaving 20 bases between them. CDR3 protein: CASRKGELGNEQFF. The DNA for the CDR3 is TGTGCCTCCCGTAAGGGTGAATTAGGCAATGAGCAGTTCTTC.

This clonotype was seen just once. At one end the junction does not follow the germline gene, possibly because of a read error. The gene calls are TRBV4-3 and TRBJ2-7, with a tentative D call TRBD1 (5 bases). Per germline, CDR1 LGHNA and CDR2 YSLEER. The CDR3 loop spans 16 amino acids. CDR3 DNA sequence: TGCGTCAGCAGCCAAGATTGGCCAGGGCAGGGTCACGAGCAGTACTTC. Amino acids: CVSSQDWPGQGHEQYF.

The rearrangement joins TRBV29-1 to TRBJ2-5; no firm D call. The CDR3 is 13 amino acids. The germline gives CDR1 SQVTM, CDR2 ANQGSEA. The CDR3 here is CRVLRRVTETQYF. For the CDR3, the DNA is TGCAGAGTCCTGAGGCGAGTCACAGAGACCCAGTACTTC.

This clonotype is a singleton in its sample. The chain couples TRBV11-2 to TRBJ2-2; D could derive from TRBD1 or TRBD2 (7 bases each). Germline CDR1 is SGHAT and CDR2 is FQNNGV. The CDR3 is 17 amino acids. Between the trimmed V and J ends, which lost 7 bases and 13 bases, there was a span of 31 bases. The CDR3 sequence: CASNSPQGGRNTRGLFF. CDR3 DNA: TGTGCCAGCAACTCTCCCCAGGGGGGGCGGAACACCCGGGGGCTGTTTTTT.

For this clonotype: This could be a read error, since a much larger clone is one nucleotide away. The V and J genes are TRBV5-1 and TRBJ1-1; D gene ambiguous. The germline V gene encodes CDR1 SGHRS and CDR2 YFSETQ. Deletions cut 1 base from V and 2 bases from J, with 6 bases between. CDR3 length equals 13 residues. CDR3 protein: CASSLQDNTEAFF. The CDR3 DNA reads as TGCGCCAGCAGCTTGCAGGACAACACTGAAGCTTTCTTT.

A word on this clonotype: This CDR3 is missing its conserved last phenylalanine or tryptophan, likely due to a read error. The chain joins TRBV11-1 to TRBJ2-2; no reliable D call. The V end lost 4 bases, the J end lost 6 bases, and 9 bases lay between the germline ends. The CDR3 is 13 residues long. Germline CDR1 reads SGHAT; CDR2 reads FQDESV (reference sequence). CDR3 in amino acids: CASSSLGSGELFL. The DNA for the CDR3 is TGTGCCAGCAGCTCATTAGGGTCCGGGGAGCTGTTTTTA.

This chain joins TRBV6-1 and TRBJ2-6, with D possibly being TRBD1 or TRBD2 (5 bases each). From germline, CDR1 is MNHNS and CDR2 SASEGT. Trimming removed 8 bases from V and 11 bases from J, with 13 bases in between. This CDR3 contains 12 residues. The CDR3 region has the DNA TGTGCCAGCCGGGTCGGGGCACACGTCCTGACTTTC. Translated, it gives CASRVGAHVLTF.

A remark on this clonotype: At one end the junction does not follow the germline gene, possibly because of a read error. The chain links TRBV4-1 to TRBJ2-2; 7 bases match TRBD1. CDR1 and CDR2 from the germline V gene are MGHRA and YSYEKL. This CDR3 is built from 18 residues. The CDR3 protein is CTSSQVFLLRGRAGELFF. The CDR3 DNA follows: TGCACCAGCAGCCAAGTTTTCCTGCTAAGGGGGCGGGCTGGGGAGCTGTTTTTT.

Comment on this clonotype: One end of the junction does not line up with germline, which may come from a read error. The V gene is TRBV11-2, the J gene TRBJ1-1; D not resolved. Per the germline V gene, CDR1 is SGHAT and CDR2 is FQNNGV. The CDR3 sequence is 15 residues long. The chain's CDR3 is CVSSLDPGMYTEAFF. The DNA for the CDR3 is TGTGTCAGCAGTTTAGATCCTGGCATGTACACTGAAGCTTTCTTT.

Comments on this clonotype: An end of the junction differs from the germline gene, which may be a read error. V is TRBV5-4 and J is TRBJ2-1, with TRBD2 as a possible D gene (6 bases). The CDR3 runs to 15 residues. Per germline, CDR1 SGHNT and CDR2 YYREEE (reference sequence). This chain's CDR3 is CASRSEGGSYNEQFF. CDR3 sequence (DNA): TGTGCCAGCAGGTCTGAGGGAGGCTCCTACAATGAGCAATTCTTC.

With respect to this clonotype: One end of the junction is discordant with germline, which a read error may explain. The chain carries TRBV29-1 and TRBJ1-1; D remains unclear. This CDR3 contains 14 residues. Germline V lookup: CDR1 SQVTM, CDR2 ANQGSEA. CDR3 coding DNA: TGCAGCGTTGAAGATTGGCACGGGCCCACTGAAGCTTACTTT. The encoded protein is CSVEDWHGPTEAYF. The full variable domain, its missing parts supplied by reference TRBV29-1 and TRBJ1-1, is SAVISQKPSRDICQRGTSLTIQCQVDSQVTMMFWYRQQPGQSLTLIATANQGSEATYESGFVIDKFPISRPNLTFSTLTVSNMSPEDSSIYLCSVEDWHGPTEAYFGQGTRLTVV.

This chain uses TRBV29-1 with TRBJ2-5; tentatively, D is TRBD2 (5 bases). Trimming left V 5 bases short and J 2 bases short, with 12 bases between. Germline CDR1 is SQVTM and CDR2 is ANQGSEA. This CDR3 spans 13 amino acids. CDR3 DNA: TGCAGCGTTCCCCGGCTAGCTCAAGAGACCCAGTACTTC. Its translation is CSVPRLAQETQYF.

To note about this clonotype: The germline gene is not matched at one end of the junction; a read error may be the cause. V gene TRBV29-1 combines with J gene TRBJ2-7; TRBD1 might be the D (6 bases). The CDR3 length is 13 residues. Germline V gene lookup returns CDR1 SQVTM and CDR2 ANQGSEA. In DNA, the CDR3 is TGCAGTGTTCTGGGGGCAAGTGGTTACGGGCAGTACTTC. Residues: CSVLGASGYGQYF.

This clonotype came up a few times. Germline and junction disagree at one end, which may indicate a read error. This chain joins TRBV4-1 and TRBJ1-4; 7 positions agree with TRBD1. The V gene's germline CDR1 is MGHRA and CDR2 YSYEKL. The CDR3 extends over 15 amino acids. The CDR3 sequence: CASSLTGTTNEKPFF. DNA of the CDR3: TGCGCCAGCAGCCTGACAGGGACAACTAATGAAAAACCGTTTTTT.

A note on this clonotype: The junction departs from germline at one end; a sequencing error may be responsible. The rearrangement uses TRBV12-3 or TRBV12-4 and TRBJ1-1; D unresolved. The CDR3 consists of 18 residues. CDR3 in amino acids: CASSPPDGQTFMNIEAFF. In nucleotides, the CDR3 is TGTGCCAGCAGTCCCCCGGATGGGCAGACCTTTATGAACATTGAAGCTTTCTTT.

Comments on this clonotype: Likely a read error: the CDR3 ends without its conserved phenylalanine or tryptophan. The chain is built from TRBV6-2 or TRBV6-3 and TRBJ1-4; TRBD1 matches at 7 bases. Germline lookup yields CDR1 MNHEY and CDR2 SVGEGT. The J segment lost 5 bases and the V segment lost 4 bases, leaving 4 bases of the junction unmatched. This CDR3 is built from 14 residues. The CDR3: CASSSVTGNEKLFI. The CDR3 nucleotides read TGTGCCAGCAGTTCCGTGACAGGGAATGAAAAACTGTTTATT.

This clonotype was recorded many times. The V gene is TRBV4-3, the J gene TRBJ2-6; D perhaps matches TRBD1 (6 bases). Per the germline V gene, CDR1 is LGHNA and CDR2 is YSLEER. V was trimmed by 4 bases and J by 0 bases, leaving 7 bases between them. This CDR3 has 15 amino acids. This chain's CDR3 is CASSLGGSGANVLTF. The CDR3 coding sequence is TGCGCCAGCAGCCTAGGGGGCTCTGGGGCCAACGTCCTGACTTTC.

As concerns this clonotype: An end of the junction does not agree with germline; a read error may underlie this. CDR3 sequence reads: CASSGTGGGGANILTF. The CDR3 DNA sequence: TGTGCCAGCAGTGGGACAGGTGGGGGTGGAGCCAACATCCTGACTTTC. The chain joins TRBV6-1 to TRBJ2-6, with 7 bases aligning to TRBD1. Germline assignment: CDR1 MNHNS and CDR2 SASEGT. This CDR3 is built from 16 residues.

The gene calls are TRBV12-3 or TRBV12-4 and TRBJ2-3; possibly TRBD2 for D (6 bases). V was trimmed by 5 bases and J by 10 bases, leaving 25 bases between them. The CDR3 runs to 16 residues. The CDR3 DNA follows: TGTGCCAGCAGTACGACTAGAGGTGGGCCTACGGATGCGCAGTATTTT. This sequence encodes CASSTTRGGPTDAQYF.

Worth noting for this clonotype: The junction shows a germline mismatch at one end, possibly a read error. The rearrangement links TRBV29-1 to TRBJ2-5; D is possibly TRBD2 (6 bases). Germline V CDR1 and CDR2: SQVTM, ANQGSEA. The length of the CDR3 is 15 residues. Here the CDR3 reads CSVEGPTGEIETQYF. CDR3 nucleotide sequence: TGTAGCGTTGAAGGGCCCACGGGAGAAATAGAGACCCAGTACTTC.

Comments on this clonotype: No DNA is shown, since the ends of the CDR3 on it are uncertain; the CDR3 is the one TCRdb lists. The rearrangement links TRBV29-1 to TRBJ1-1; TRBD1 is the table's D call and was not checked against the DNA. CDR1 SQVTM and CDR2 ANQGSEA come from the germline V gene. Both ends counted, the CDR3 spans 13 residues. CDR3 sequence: CSVGLGIGAEALF.

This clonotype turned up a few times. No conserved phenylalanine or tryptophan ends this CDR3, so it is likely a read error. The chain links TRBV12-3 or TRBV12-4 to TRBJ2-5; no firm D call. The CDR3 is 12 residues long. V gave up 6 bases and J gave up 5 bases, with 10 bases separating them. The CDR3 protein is CASSDLGETQYI. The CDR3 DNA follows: TGTGCCAGCAGCGATCTGGGGGAGACCCAGTACATC.